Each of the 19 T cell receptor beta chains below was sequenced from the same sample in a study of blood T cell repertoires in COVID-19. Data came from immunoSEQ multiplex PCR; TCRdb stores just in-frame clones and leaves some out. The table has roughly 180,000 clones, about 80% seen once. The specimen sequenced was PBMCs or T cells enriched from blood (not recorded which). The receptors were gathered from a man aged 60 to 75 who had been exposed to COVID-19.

CDR3 residues: CASSSRLAVRDTQYF. In nucleotides, the CDR3 is TGTGCCAGCAGCTCACGACTAGCGGTTCGGGATACGCAGTATTTT. This chain uses TRBV11-2 with TRBJ2-3; 9 bases line up with TRBD2. The ends lost 4 bases at V and 6 bases at J; junction bases unmatched: 8. The germline V gene encodes CDR1 SGHAT and CDR2 FQNNGV. This CDR3 contains 15 residues.

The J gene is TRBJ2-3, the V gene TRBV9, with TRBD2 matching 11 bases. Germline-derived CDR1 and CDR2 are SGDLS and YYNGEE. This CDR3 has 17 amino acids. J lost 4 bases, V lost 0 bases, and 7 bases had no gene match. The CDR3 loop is CASSVALAGGRPDTQYF. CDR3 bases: TGTGCCAGCAGCGTAGCCCTAGCGGGAGGTCGGCCAGATACGCAGTATTTT.

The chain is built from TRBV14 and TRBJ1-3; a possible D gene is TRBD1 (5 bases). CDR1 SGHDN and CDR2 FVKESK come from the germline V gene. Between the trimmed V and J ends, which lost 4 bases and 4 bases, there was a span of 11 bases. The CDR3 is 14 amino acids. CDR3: CASSLGLVGNTIYF. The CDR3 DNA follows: TGTGCCAGCAGCCTGGGACTGGTGGGAAACACCATATATTTT. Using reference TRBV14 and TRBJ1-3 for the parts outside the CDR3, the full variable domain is EAGVTQFPSHSVIEKGQTVTLRCDPISGHDNLYWYRRVMGKEIKFLLHFVKESKQDESGMPNNRFLAERTGGTYSTLKVQPAELEDSGVYFCASSLGLVGNTIYFGEGSWLTVV.

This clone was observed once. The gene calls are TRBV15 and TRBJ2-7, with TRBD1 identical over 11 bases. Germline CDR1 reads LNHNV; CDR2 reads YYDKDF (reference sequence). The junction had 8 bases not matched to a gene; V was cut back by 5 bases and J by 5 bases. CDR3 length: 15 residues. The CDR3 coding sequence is TGTGCCACCAGCGGGACCGGGACAGGGGGACACGAGCAGTACTTC. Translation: CATSGTGTGGHEQYF. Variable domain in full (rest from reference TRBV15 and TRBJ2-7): DAMVIQNPRYQVTQFGKPVTLSCSQTLNHNVMYWYQQKSSQAPKLLFHYYDKDFNNEADTPDNFQSRRPNTSFCFLDIRSPGLGDTAMYLCATSGTGTGGHEQYFGPGTRLTVT.

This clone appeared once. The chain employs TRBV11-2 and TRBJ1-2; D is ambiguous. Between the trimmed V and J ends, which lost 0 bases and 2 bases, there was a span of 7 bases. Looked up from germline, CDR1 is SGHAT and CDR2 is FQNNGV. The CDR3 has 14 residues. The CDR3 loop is CASSLEPQNYGYTF. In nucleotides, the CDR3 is TGTGCCAGCAGCTTAGAACCACAAAACTATGGCTACACCTTC.

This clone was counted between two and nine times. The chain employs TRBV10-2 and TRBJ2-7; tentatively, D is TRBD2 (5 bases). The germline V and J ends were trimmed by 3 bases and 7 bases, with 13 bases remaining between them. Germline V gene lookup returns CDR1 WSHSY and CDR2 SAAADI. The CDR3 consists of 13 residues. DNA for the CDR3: TGCGCCAGCAGTGATCGAGGGATAGGGGAGCAGTACTTC. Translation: CASSDRGIGEQYF.

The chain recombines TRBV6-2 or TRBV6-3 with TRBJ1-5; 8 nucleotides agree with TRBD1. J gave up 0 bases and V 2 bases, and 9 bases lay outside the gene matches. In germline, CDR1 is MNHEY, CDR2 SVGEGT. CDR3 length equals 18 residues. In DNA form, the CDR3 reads TGTGCCAGCAGTTACCGGACAGGGAACGTGTATAGCAATCAGCCCCAGCATTTT. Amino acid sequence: CASSYRTGNVYSNQPQHF.

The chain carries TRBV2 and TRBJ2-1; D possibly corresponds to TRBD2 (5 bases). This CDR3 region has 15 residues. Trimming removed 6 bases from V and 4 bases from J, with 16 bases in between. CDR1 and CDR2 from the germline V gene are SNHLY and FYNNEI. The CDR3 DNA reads TGTGCCAGCAGACGTACTAGGTCCTTATACAATGAGCAGTTCTTC. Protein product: CASRRTRSLYNEQFF.

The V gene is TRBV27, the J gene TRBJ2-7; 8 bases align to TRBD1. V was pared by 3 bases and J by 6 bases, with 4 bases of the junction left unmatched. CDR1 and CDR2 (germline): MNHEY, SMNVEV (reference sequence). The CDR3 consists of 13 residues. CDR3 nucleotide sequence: TGTGCCAGCAGTTTCCCCGGGACAGGCGAGCAGTACTTC. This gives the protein CASSFPGTGEQYF.

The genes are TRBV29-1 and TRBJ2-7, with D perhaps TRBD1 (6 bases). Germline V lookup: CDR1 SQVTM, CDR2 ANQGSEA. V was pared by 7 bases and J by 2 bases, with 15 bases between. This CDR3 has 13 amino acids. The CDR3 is CSAGPGAAYEQYF. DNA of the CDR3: TGCAGCGCCGGCCCAGGGGCGGCCTACGAGCAGTACTTC.

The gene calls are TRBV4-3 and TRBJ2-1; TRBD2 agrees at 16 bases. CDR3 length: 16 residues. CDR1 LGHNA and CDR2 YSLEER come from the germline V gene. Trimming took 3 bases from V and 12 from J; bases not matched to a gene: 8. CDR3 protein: CASSQTPGLAGGPQFF. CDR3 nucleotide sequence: TGCGCCAGCAGCCAGACTCCGGGACTAGCGGGAGGGCCGCAGTTCTTC.

CDR3 region: CASSFVAVDNEQFF. Here the CDR3 DNA reads TGTGCCAGCAGTTTCGTCGCGGTGGACAATGAGCAGTTCTTC. The V gene is TRBV27, the J gene TRBJ2-1; D is unclear. Trimming left V 3 bases short and J 5 bases short, with 11 bases between. This CDR3 spans 14 amino acids. The germline V gene encodes CDR1 MNHEY and CDR2 SMNVEV (reference sequence).

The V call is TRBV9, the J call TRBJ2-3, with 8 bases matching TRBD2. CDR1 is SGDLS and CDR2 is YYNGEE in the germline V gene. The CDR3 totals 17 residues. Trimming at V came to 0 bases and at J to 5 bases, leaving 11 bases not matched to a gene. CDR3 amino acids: CASSVDPREGLKDTQYF. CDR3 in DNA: TGTGCCAGCAGCGTAGACCCCCGGGAGGGCCTCAAAGATACGCAGTATTTT.

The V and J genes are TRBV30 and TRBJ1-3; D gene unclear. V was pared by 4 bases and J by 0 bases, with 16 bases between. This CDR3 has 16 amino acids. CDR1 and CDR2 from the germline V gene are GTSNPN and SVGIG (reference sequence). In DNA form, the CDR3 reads TGTGCCTGGAAGCCGCGGTCGGGAGTCTCTGGAAACACCATATATTTT. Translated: CAWKPRSGVSGNTIYF.

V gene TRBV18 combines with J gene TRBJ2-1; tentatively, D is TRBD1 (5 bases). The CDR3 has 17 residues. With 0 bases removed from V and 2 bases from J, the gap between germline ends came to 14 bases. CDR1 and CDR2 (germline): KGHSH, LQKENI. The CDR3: CASSPPSQGTTYNEQFF. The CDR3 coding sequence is TGTGCCAGCTCACCACCGTCCCAGGGAACCACCTACAATGAGCAGTTCTTC.

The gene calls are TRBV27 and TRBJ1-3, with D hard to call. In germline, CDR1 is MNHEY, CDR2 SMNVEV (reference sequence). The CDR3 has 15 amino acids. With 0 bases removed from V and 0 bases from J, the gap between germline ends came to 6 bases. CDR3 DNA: TGTGCCAGCAGTTTATCGAGTTACTCTGGAAACACCATATATTTT. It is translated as CASSLSSYSGNTIYF.

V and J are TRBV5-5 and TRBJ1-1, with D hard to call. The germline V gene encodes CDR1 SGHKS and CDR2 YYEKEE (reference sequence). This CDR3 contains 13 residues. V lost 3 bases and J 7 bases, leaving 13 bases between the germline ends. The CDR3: CASSWTDGLEAFF. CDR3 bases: TGTGCCAGCAGCTGGACGGACGGACTTGAAGCTTTCTTT.

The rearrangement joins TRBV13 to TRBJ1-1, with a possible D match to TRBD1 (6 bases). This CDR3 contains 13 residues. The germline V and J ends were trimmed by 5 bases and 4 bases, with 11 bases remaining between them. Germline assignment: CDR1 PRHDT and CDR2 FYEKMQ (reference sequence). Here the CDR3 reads CASSPRGGTEAFF. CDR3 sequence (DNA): TGTGCCAGCAGCCCCCGAGGGGGCACTGAAGCTTTCTTT.

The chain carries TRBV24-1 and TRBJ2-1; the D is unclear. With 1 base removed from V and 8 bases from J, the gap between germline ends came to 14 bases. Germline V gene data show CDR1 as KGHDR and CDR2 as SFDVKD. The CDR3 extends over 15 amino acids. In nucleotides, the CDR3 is TGTGCCACCAGTGATTTATCCGTAGGAGTCGATGAGCAGTTCTTC. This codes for CATSDLSVGVDEQFF.